This T cell receptor beta chain was found in a study of blood T cell repertoires in COVID-19. Study summary: Acute-phase and convalescent COVID-19 samples originated in the United States, Italy and Spain. In each case, the material was cDNA or gDNA derived from T cells, B-cell-depleted T cells, or PBMCs.

V shed 2 bases and J 4 bases; nucleotides not matched to a gene: 14. The CDR3 spans 18 residues. The germline V gene has CDR1 SGDLS and CDR2 YYNGEE. How the authors handled the data: Amplifying reference gene primers gave estimates of nucleated cell counts. Libraries were prepared by immunoSEQ multiplex PCR; TCRdb keeps only in-frame clonotypes and omits some of them. V and J calls and clone size are copied from that table; D and trimming were computed from the DNA. The sample includes 56,000 or so clones, 85% of them seen just once. Material: peripheral blood. The origin of this receptor is a human donor in a cohort sampled during active COVID-19. V and J are TRBV9 and TRBJ2-3; 9 nucleotides match TRBD2. CDR3 bases: TGTGCCAGCAGCGTCAGCGGGAGGACCGAGGGGGCCGCAGATACGCAGTATTTT. It encodes CASSVSGRTEGAADTQYF.